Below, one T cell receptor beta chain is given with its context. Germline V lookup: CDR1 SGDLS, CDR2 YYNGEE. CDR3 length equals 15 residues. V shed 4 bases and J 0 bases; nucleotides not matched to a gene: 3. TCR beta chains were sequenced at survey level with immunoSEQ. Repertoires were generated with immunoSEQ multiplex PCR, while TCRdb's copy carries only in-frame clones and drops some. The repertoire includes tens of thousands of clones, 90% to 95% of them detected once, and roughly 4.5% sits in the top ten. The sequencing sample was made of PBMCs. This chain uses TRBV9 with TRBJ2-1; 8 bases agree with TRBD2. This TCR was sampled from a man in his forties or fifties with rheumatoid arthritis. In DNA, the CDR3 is TGTGCCAGCAGCCCCACTAGCGGCTCCTACAATGAGCAGTTCTTC. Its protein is CASSPTSGSYNEQFF.